What follows is one T cell receptor beta chain and its context. Its matching antigen is unknown. These data originate in a study of cytomegalovirus exposure and HLA in healthy donors. Study in general: Prior work identified 100 million to 130 million unique TCR beta sequences in roughly 190 million T cells.

V shed 4 bases, J shed 6 bases, and the junction held 9 bases outside the gene matches. Germline CDR1 is SNHLY and CDR2 is FYNNEI. The CDR3 is made up of 15 amino acids. Overall study results and limits: Donors belonging to an Asian-associated ancestry cluster reportedly showed fewer N-insertions in productive TCRs than the roughly 700-donor mean, according to what a later analysis found. Reports described diagnosis of cytomegalovirus status by the classifier as highly specific and sensitive. The authors considered a cluster of highly shared sequence variants likely to be a sequencing artifact.

Both 60 Vbeta primers and 13 Jbeta primers went into the PCR. Sequenced by immunoSEQ multiplex PCR; TCRdb stores in-frame clones only, minus some. The table has 130,000 to 150,000 clones, under 85% seen once; the top ten hold 6.7%. Specimen: PBMCs. The clonotype comes from a woman aged 40 to 55 in good health and CMV-seropositive. This chain links TRBV2 with TRBJ1-5; 7 bases line up with TRBD1. CDR3 region: CASSAQKTGVQPQHF. CDR3 bases: TGTGCCAGCAGTGCCCAAAAAACAGGGGTTCAGCCCCAGCATTTT.